Below are 29 T cell receptor beta chains sequenced from a single sample in a study of blood T cells in healthy people across ages. The authors ran a second PCR of 7 to 11 cycles using a sample-barcoded 5' primer and a J-beta primer mix. TCRdb passed the 5' RACE reads through MiXCR, listing each CDR3 protein once. Among some 1,500,000 distinct CDR3 sequences listed, approximately 43% were seen once. Sequenced: blood. Source of these receptors: a woman between 18 and 29 years old in good health.

This clonotype came up a few times. The genes are TRBV28 and TRBJ1-2; D is unclear. CDR1 MDHEN and CDR2 SYDVKM come from the germline V gene. With 7 bases removed from V and 0 bases from J, the gap between germline ends came to 18 bases. The CDR3 totals 16 residues. The CDR3 nucleotides read TGTGCCAGCACCGCTCCGACGGCAGGAGCTAACTATGGCTACACCTTC. This sequence encodes CASTAPTAGANYGYTF.

This clonotype has more than one count but fewer than ten. The chain couples TRBV20-1 to TRBJ2-1; a possible D gene is TRBD2 (6 bases). Trimming stripped 7 bases from V and 4 bases from J, with 17 bases between. Germline CDR1 reads DFQATT; CDR2 reads SNEGSKA (reference sequence). This CDR3 region has 14 residues. The CDR3 bases are TGCAGTGTGCCGGGAGCGGTAATGTACAATGAGCAGTTCTTC. This encodes CSVPGAVMYNEQFF.

The sample holds many counts of this clonotype. This sequence joins TRBV12-3 or TRBV12-4 and TRBJ1-5; D is unresolved. Trimming removed 1 base from V and 5 bases from J, with 12 bases in between. This CDR3 has 15 amino acids. The CDR3 spells CASSLDRSLHQPQHF. CDR3 sequence (DNA): TGTGCCAGCAGTTTAGATAGGAGCTTGCATCAGCCCCAGCATTTT.

The chain recombines TRBV30 with TRBJ1-2; the D gene is possibly TRBD1 (5 bases). This CDR3 comprises 12 residues. Trimming pared 8 bases from V and 4 bases from J, leaving 14 bases between. CDR1 is GTSNPN, CDR2 SVGIG, per germline (reference sequence). The CDR3 loop is CAGTFLSYGYTF. In DNA, the CDR3 is TGTGCCGGGACTTTCCTGAGCTATGGCTACACCTTC.

The rearrangement uses TRBV28 and TRBJ2-1, with D tentatively TRBD1 (6 bases). CDR1 and CDR2 from the germline V gene are MDHEN and SYDVKM. The CDR3 is 15 residues long. V lost 5 bases and J lost 9, with 20 bases in between. CDR3 DNA sequence: TGTGCCAGCAGTCTAATCGCACAGGGTATCCGTGAGCAGTTCTTC. This encodes CASSLIAQGIREQFF.

A remark on this clonotype: A much larger clone sits a single nucleotide away, making a read error possible. The chain links TRBV15 to TRBJ2-3, with 8 bases that match TRBD1. Germline assignment: CDR1 LNHNV and CDR2 YYDKDF (reference sequence). CDR3 length: 16 residues. DNA of the CDR3: TGTGCCACCAACAGACAGACAGGGGTCTACACAGATACGCAGTATTTT. Protein sequence: CATNRQTGVYTDTQYF.

This chain joins TRBV28 and TRBJ1-2; unclear D gene. Trimming took 6 bases from V and 3 from J, leaving 23 bases between them. The CDR3 length is 17 residues. Germline CDR1 and CDR2: MDHEN and SYDVKM. Here the CDR3 DNA reads TGTGCCAGCAGCCCGGTGAGGACCACTGTCCCCCACTATGGCTACACCTTC. Translation gives CASSPVRTTVPHYGYTF.

There are a few counts of this clonotype. The V and J genes are TRBV6-5 and TRBJ2-1; 9 bases are a match to TRBD2. Germline CDR1 MNHEY, CDR2 SVGAGI. The ends lost 0 bases at V and 14 bases at J; junction bases unmatched: 8. The CDR3 spans 14 residues. In DNA, the CDR3 is TGTGCCAGCAGTTACTCTGTCCTAGCGGGATGGGAGTTCTTC. Residues: CASSYSVLAGWEFF.

The V gene is TRBV10-3, the J gene TRBJ2-1; D might be TRBD1 or TRBD2, each matching 5 bases. The V gene lost 11 bases and the J gene lost 5 bases, with 16 bases spanning the gap. The CDR3 has 13 residues. CDR1 ENHRY and CDR2 SYGVKD come from the germline V gene. The DNA of the CDR3 is TGTGCCTCCCGGGACCGTCAAGACAATGAGCAGTTCTTC. Its translation is CASRDRQDNEQFF.

J is TRBJ1-1 and V is TRBV2, with 9 nucleotides matching TRBD1. The CDR3 is 15 amino acids. Germline V gene sequence: CDR1 SNHLY, CDR2 FYNNEI. The V gene end was trimmed by 5 bases and the J gene end by 10 bases; junction bases not matched to a gene: 14. Here the CDR3 DNA reads TGTGCCAGCAGTAAATCTCCGGGACAGGGTTCTGTAGCTTTCTTT. Its translation is CASSKSPGQGSVAFF.

V gene TRBV3-1 combines with J gene TRBJ2-3, with D possibly TRBD1 on 5 matching bases. The CDR3 runs to 16 residues. In germline, CDR1 is LGHDT, CDR2 YNNKEL (reference sequence). V dropped 1 base and J dropped 1 base, with 12 bases sitting between them. The CDR3 sequence: CASSQGGFTGTDTQYF. The CDR3 DNA reads TGTGCCAGCAGCCAAGGGGGCTTCACCGGCACAGATACGCAGTATTTT.

This clonotype was recorded a few times. The J gene is TRBJ1-2, the V gene TRBV30, with no clear D. CDR1 and CDR2 from the germline V gene are GTSNPN and SVGIG (reference sequence). V shed 4 bases and J shed 1 base, with 4 bases lying between them. The CDR3 is 11 residues long. The CDR3 DNA sequence: TGTGCCTGGAACAGTAACTATGGCTACACCTTC. Translation gives CAWNSNYGYTF.

V and J are TRBV20-1 and TRBJ1-2; no clear D gene. Germline V CDR1 and CDR2: DFQATT, SNEGSKA (reference sequence). The CDR3 length is 15 residues. Trimming removed 5 bases at V and 6 bases at J, with 22 bases between. CDR3 amino acids: CSAAPREGKKDGYTF. CDR3 coding DNA: TGCAGTGCTGCCCCTCGGGAGGGAAAGAAGGATGGCTACACCTTC.

This clonotype occurred a few times. CDR3 in amino acids: CSARDWQTLNEQFF. The CDR3 coding sequence is TGCAGTGCTAGAGATTGGCAAACCCTTAATGAGCAGTTCTTC. The chain has TRBV20-1 and TRBJ2-1, with no clear D. This CDR3 has 14 residues. The ends were cut back, 0 bases at V and 7 bases at J, with 13 bases in the middle. The V gene's germline CDR1 is DFQATT and CDR2 SNEGSKA (reference sequence).

Details on this clonotype: A much more abundant neighbour one base away suggests this may be a read error. The chain recombines TRBV29-1 with TRBJ2-7; unclear D gene. CDR1 and CDR2 (germline): SQVTM, ANQGSEA. This CDR3 has 11 residues. Trimming took 4 bases from V and 12 from J, leaving 16 bases between them. Written as DNA, the CDR3 is TGCAGCGTTGCCCCATCGGAGACCCGGTACTTC. Encoded protein: CSVAPSETRYF.

A note on this clonotype: A much larger clone lies a single base off, so this may be a read error. The chain couples TRBV7-8 to TRBJ1-1; TRBD1 might be the D (6 bases). The CDR3 has 14 residues. Germline V gene data show CDR1 as SGHVS and CDR2 as FQNEAQ. V was trimmed by 1 base and J by 4 bases, leaving 10 bases between them. CDR3 sequence: CASSLVGASTEAFF. CDR3 bases: TGTGCCAGCAGCTTAGTGGGGGCGAGCACTGAAGCTTTCTTT. Full variable domain (missing parts from reference TRBV7-8 and TRBJ1-1): GAGVSQSPRYKVAKRGQDVALRCDPISGHVSLFWYQQALGQGPEFLTYFQNEAQLDKSGLPSDRFFAERPEGSVSTLKIQRTQQEDSAVYLCASSLVGASTEAFFGQGTRLTVV.

V gene TRBV20-1 combines with J gene TRBJ1-5, with TRBD1 matching 7 bases. The CDR3 extends over 16 amino acids. Germline V gene data show CDR1 as DFQATT and CDR2 as SNEGSKA (reference sequence). V lost 3 bases, J lost 0 bases, and 8 bases stayed unmatched. The CDR3 nucleotides are TGCAGTGCTAGTTGGAGGGGGCGGTATAGCAATCAGCCCCAGCATTTT. Protein product: CSASWRGRYSNQPQHF.

This clonotype was picked up one time. V is TRBV20-1 and J is TRBJ2-1, with no clear D. CDR1 DFQATT and CDR2 SNEGSKA come from the germline V gene (reference sequence). V dropped 3 bases and J dropped 4 bases, with 7 bases sitting between them. The CDR3 is 12 amino acids. The CDR3 sequence: CSASLGYNEQFF. The CDR3 nucleotides read TGCAGTGCTAGTTTGGGGTACAATGAGCAGTTCTTC.

This sequence joins TRBV2 and TRBJ2-1; D gene uncertain. The germline V gene has CDR1 SNHLY and CDR2 FYNNEI. The CDR3 consists of 16 residues. The V end lost 4 bases, the J end lost 6 bases, and 19 bases lay between the germline ends. CDR3 sequence reads: CASSALPAPLGNEQFF. The CDR3 bases are TGTGCCAGCAGTGCCCTGCCCGCTCCTCTAGGCAATGAGCAGTTCTTC.

The chain combines TRBV29-1 with TRBJ1-1, with D uncertain. CDR1 and CDR2 (germline): SQVTM, ANQGSEA. The V end lost 5 bases, the J end lost 5 bases, and 9 bases lay between the germline ends. The CDR3 covers 11 residues. CDR3 DNA: TGCAGCGTTCGTGCCCCAACTGAAGCTTTCTTT. Translating it yields CSVRAPTEAFF.

The CDR3 sequence is CSVFPDSYNEQYF. CDR3 nucleotide sequence: TGCAGCGTTTTTCCAGACTCCTACAATGAGCAGTACTTC. J is TRBJ2-1 and V is TRBV29-1; no reliable D call. The end of the DNA aligns better with TRBJ2-7, so the J call may be wrong. Germline assignment: CDR1 SQVTM and CDR2 ANQGSEA. There are 13 residues in the CDR3.

This clonotype was counted a few times. The CDR3 here is CSAATGANYGYTF. The CDR3 nucleotides read TGCAGCGCCGCGACAGGGGCGAACTATGGCTACACCTTC. The chain combines TRBV29-1 with TRBJ1-2, with TRBD1 matching over 8 bases. CDR3 length: 13 amino acids. J lost 2 bases, V lost 7 bases, and 6 bases had no gene match. The germline CDR1 and CDR2 sequences are SQVTM and ANQGSEA.

This chain uses TRBV6-4 with TRBJ1-6, with D unresolved. V was clipped by 4 bases and J by 9 bases, with 10 bases between them. Germline V gene lookup returns CDR1 MRHNA and CDR2 SNTAGT. The CDR3 has 13 residues. The CDR3 reads CASSGGSASPLHF. The CDR3 nucleotides are TGTGCCAGCAGTGGGGGTAGTGCTTCACCCCTCCACTTT.

This clonotype appeared a few times. J is TRBJ1-2 and V is TRBV11-2; D ambiguous. There are 14 residues in the CDR3. Germline V gives CDR1 SGHAT, CDR2 FQNNGV. Trimming pared 0 bases from V and 4 bases from J, leaving 9 bases between. CDR3 DNA sequence: TGTGCCAGCAGCTTAGAGACCCTCAGCTATGGCTACACCTTC. Its protein product is CASSLETLSYGYTF.

This clonotype occurred a few times. The gene calls are TRBV10-3 and TRBJ2-5; TRBD1 aligns across 9 bases. The J call may be mistaken, given a closer DNA end match to TRBJ2-7. This CDR3 is 13 amino acids long. Per the germline V gene, CDR1 is ENHRY and CDR2 is SYGVKD. CDR3 nucleotides: TGTGCCATCCGTACGGGACAGGGTCGCGAGCAGTACTTC. It specifies CAIRTGQGREQYF.

This sequence joins TRBV4-3 and TRBJ2-1; D ambiguous. V lost 8 bases, J lost 1 base, and 15 bases lay in between. Germline values: CDR1 LGHNA, CDR2 YSLEER. The CDR3 is 15 residues long. The DNA of the CDR3 is TGCGCCAGCGGCGAAAATCGGGTTTCCTACAATGAGCAGTTCTTC. Its translation: CASGENRVSYNEQFF.

The chain recombines TRBV4-3 with TRBJ2-7; D gene ambiguous. This CDR3 comprises 13 residues. V gave up 1 base and J gave up 5 bases, with 9 bases separating them. Germline V gene data show CDR1 as LGHNA and CDR2 as YSLEER. CDR3 sequence reads: CASSQAGIHEQYF. CDR3 nucleotide sequence: TGCGCCAGCAGCCAAGCAGGCATCCACGAGCAGTACTTC.

This chain uses TRBV7-9 with TRBJ1-2, with 7 nucleotides matching TRBD1. This CDR3 comprises 18 residues. V dropped 5 bases and J dropped 6; count of bases not matched to a gene: 21. CDR1 SEHNR and CDR2 FQNEAQ come from the germline V gene (reference sequence). CDR3 loop: CASSPSALRPGQDDGYTF. The CDR3 DNA follows: TGTGCCAGCAGCCCTTCAGCCCTCCGACCCGGACAGGACGATGGCTACACCTTC.

To note about this clonotype: At one boundary the junction diverges from the germline segment, which might be a read error. The J gene is TRBJ2-3, the V gene TRBV3-1, with D maybe TRBD2 (7 bases). CDR1 and CDR2 from the germline V gene are LGHDT and YNNKEL (reference sequence). The CDR3 covers 14 residues. In nucleotides, the CDR3 is TGTGACAGCAGCCAAGGGGGGGACACAGATACGCAGTATTTT. Translation: CDSSQGGDTDTQYF.